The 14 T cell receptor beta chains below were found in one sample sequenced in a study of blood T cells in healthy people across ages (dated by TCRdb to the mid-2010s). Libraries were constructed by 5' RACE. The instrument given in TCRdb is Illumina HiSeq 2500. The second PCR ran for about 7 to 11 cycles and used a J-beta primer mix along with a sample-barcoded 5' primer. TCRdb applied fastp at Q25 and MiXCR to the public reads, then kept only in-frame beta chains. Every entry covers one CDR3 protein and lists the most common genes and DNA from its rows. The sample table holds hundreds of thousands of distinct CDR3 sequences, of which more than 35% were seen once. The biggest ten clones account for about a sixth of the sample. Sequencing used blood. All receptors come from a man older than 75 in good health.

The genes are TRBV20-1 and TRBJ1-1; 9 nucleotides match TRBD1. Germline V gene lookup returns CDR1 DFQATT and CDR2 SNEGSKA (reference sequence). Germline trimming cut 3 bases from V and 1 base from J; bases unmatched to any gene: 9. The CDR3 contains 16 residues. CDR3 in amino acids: CSASPTGGYWNTEAFF. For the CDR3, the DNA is TGCAGTGCTAGTCCAACAGGGGGCTATTGGAACACTGAAGCTTTCTTT.

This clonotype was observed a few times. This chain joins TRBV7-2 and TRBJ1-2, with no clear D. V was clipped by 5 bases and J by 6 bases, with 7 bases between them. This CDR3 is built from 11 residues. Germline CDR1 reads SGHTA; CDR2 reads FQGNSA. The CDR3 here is CASSLRDGYTF. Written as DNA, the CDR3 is TGTGCCAGCAGCCTTCGGGATGGCTACACCTTC.

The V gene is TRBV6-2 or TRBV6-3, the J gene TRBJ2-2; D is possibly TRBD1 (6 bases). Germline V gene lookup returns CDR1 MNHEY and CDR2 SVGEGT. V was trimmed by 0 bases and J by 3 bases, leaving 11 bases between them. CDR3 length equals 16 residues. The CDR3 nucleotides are TGTGCCAGCAGTTACTCGCTTACAGGGTACACCGGGGAGCTGTTTTTT. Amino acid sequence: CASSYSLTGYTGELFF.

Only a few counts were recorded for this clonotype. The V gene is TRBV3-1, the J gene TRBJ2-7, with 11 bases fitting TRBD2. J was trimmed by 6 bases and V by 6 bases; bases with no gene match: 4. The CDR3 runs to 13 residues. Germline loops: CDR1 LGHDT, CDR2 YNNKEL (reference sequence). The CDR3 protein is CASRLAGVSEQYF. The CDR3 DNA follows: TGTGCCAGCAGACTAGCGGGAGTCAGCGAGCAGTACTTC.

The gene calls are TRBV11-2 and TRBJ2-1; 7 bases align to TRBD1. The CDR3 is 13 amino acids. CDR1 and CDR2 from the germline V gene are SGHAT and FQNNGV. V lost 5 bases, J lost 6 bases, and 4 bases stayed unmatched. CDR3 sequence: CASSATGFNEQFF. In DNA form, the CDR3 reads TGTGCCAGCAGCGCGACAGGGTTCAATGAGCAGTTCTTC.

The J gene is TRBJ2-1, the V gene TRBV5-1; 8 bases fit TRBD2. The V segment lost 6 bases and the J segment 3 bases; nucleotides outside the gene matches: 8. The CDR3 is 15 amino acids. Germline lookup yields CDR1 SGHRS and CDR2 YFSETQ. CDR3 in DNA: TGCGCCAGCAATACCGGGGGGGGCCGCTACAATGAGCAGTTCTTC. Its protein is CASNTGGGRYNEQFF.

This CDR3 reads CAWTPRGTTSLYGYTF. The CDR3 DNA reads TGTGCCTGGACCCCACGTGGGACAACCTCCCTCTATGGCTACACCTTC. The rearrangement joins TRBV30 to TRBJ1-2, with TRBD1 as a possible D gene (6 bases). CDR1 is GTSNPN, CDR2 SVGIG, per germline (reference sequence). The CDR3 has 16 residues. Trimming removed 4 bases at V and 4 bases at J, with 22 bases between.

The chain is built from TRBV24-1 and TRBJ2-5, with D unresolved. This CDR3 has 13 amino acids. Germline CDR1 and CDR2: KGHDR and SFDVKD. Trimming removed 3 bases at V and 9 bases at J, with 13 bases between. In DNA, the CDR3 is TGTGCCACCAGTGATGACTCGCATCGAGCCCAGTACTTC. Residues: CATSDDSHRAQYF.

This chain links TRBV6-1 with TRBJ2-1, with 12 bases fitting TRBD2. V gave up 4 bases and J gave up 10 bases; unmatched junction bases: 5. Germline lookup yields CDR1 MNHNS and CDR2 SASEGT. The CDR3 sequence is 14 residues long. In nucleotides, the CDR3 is TGTGCCAGCAGTGCGACTAGCGGGGGCGGGGAGCAGTTCTTC. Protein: CASSATSGGGEQFF.

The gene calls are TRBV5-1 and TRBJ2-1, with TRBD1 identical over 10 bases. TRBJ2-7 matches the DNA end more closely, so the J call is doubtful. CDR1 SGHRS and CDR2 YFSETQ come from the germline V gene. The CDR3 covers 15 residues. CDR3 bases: TGCGCCAGCAGCCCAGGACAGGGGGGCCACAATGAGCAGTACTTC. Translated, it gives CASSPGQGGHNEQYF.

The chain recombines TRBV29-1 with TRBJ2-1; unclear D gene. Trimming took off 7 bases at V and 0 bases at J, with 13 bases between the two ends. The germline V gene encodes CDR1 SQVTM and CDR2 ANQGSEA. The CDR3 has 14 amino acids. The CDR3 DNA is TGCAGCGCCCCGGGCGGACCCTCCTACAATGAGCAGTTCTTC. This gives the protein CSAPGGPSYNEQFF.

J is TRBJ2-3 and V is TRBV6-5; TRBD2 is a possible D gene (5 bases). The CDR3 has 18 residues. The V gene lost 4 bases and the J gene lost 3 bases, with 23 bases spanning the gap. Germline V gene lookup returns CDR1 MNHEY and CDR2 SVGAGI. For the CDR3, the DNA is TGTGCCAGCAGTTCCCCTCTGGTGGGCCACTCGGGGACAGATACGCAGTATTTT. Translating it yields CASSSPLVGHSGTDTQYF.

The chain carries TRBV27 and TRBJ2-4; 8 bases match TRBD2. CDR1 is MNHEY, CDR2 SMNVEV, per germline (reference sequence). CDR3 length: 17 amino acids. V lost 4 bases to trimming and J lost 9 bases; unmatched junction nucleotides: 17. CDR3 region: CASSSLAGTHRQGIQYF. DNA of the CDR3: TGTGCCAGCAGTTCGCTAGCGGGTACCCACAGGCAGGGCATTCAGTACTTC.

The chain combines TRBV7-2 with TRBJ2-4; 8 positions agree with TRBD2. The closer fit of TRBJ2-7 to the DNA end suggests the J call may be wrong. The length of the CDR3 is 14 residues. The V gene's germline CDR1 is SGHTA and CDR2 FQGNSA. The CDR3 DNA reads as TGTGCCAGCAGCACTCGGACTAGCCGGAGCGAGCAGTACTTC. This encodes CASSTRTSRSEQYF.